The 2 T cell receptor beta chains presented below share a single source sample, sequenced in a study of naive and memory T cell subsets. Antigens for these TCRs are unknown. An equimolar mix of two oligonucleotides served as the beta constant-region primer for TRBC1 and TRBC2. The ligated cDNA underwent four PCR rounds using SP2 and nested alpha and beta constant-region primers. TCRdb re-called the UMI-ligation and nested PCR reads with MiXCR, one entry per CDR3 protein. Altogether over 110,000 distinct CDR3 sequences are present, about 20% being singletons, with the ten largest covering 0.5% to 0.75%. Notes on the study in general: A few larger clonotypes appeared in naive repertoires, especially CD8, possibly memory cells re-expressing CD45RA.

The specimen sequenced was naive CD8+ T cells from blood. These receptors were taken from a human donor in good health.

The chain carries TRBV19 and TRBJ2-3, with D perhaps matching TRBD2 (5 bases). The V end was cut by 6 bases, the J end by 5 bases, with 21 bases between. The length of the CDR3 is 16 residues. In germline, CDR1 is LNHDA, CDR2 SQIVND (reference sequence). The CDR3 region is CASRRAGGGPRDTQYF. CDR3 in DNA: TGTGCCAGTAGGAGGGCCGGCGGAGGCCCCAGAGATACGCAGTATTTT.

The CDR3 is CASRLGTGFSGELFF. The CDR3 nucleotides read TGTGCCAGCAGACTTGGTACAGGGTTTTCCGGGGAGCTGTTTTTT. The gene calls are TRBV28 and TRBJ2-2; weak D call: TRBD1 (6 bases). From germline, CDR1 is MDHEN and CDR2 SYDVKM. The CDR3 is 15 residues long. V was cut by 6 bases and J by 6 bases, with 17 bases left in between.